This T cell receptor beta chain was observed in a study of cytomegalovirus exposure and HLA in healthy donors. Primers for the PCR totalled 60 Vbeta and 13 Jbeta. Sequencing was performed with immunoSEQ multiplex PCR; in TCRdb, only in-frame clones are kept and a portion is missing. The sample shows fewer than 60,000 clones, roughly 80% of them seen only once. About this clone: Its target is unknown. One end of the junction fails to match germline, which may point to a read error.

The germline CDR1 and CDR2 sequences are SEHNR and FQNEAQ (reference sequence). CDR3 length: 14 amino acids. The study, taken as a whole, reports: Generally TCR sequences proved uncommon, though certain public TCRs appeared in numerous donors. The records held CMV serostatus as the only immune exposure information. TCR beta sequences reportedly predicted most subjects' HLA-A and HLA-B alleles accurately.

The V and J genes are TRBV7-9 and TRBJ1-2; tentative D call: TRBD1 (5 bases). The receptor comes from a woman aged 40 to 50 in good health and CMV-seropositive. Sequenced: PBMCs. The CDR3: CAGSFAQDWGGYTF. In nucleotides, the CDR3 is TGTGCCGGCAGCTTCGCACAGGATTGGGGCGGCTACACCTTC.